These T cell receptor beta chains were read from a single sample in a study of vaccination effects on CD4 cells after COVID-19. Produced via immunoSEQ multiplex PCR; TCRdb's table is partial and in-frame only. The table records tens of thousands of clones, 65% to 85% of them present only once. These receptors' antigens are unknown. Sequenced here: CD4+ T cells from PBMCs cultured with HCoV-229E spike peptides, sampled before COVID-19 vaccination. These receptor sequences come from a human donor who received a COVID-19 vaccine. Each CDR3 is given with its conserved first and last residue. Each record gives: J gene, V gene, CDR3 length, D gene, CDR3 protein. The D gene is left open where the match is weak.

TRBJ2-1 | TRBV6-2/TRBV6-3 | 14 | TRBD2 | CASSYELAGYEQFF
TRBJ2-7 | TRBV2 | 13 | NA | CASGNPVTYEQYF
TRBJ1-5 | TRBV7-9 | 16 | TRBD1 | CASSSGPGQGYQPQHF
TRBJ2-1 | TRBV30 | 17 | TRBD1 | CAWGPDRGQIIYNEQFF
TRBJ2-1 | TRBV5-1 | 17 | NA | CASEPNRDSGLGDEQFF
TRBJ2-1 | TRBV5-1 | 16 | TRBD2 | CASSRGAGASYNEQFF
TRBJ2-7 | TRBV7-8 | 13 | TRBD2 | CASSLLAGYEQYF
TRBJ1-3 | TRBV10-2 | 12 | NA | CASRVAGNTIYF
TRBJ1-4 | TRBV6-4 | 12 | NA | CATGVKREKLFF
TRBJ2-1 | TRBV27 | 15 | NA | CASSFWSQGGNEQFF
TRBJ2-5 | TRBV18 | 12 | NA | CASSPGGETQYF
TRBJ1-6 | TRBV28 | 15 | TRBD1 | CASSLGQVSQSPLHF
TRBJ2-7 | TRBV24-1 | 16 | TRBD1 | CATSHPGQGGIDEQYF
TRBJ2-7 | TRBV7-2 | 14 | NA | CASSLGMGGYEQYF
TRBJ2-7 | TRBV7-6 | 15 | NA | CASSLEVQGGSEQYF
TRBJ2-1 | TRBV19 | 16 | NA | CASSISRAPPYNEQFF
TRBJ2-1 | TRBV27 | 15 | NA | CASSLSYYGDNEQFF
TRBJ2-4 | TRBV18 | 18 | NA | CASSPRGISPITKNIQYF
TRBJ1-2 | TRBV27 | 15 | TRBD1 | CASSFADRANYGYTF
TRBJ2-7 | TRBV19 | 16 | NA | CASSIASETVSYEQYF
TRBJ1-2 | TRBV7-9 | 14 | NA | CASSLVGGGYGYTF
TRBJ2-5 | TRBV6-5 | 15 | NA | CASGIRAFPKETQYF
TRBJ1-4 | TRBV11-2 | 13 | NA | CASSLDRIEKLFF
TRBJ2-3 | TRBV7-2 | 15 | TRBD1 | CASNKGTGITDTQYF
TRBJ1-2 | TRBV7-9 | 15 | NA | CASSLAPQGYYGYTF
TRBJ2-7 | TRBV11-2 | 14 | NA | CASSDRVRGAEQYF
TRBJ2-6 | TRBV14 | 17 | NA | CASSQDGSTSGANVLTF
TRBJ2-1 | TRBV6-5 | 15 | NA | CASSRRLGATNEQFF
TRBJ1-2 | TRBV19 | 11 | NA | CASSVNYGYTF
TRBJ1-2 | TRBV7-9 | 15 | TRBD1 | CASSLAQGGAYGYTF
TRBJ2-1 | TRBV29-1 | 18 | NA | CSVESLARGPELYNEQFF
TRBJ1-5 | TRBV7-8 | 17 | NA | CASSLRAGPYSNQPQHF
TRBJ2-3 | TRBV18 | 15 | NA | CASSPQGGPTDTQYF
TRBJ1-4 | TRBV19 | 13 | NA | CASSPPGVGKLFF
TRBJ2-5 | TRBV2 | 15 | NA | CASRARQAGRETQYF
TRBJ2-1 | TRBV15 | 14 | NA | CATSRLDRYNEQFF
TRBJ2-7 | TRBV2 | 14 | NA | CASKSSGLAYEQYF
TRBJ1-3 | TRBV3-1/TRBV3-2 | 17 | NA | CASSHYLDSGSGNTIYF
TRBJ2-7 | TRBV27 | 15 | NA | CASRTRPGRSYEQYF
TRBJ1-2 | TRBV5-1 | 15 | TRBD1 | CASSLAGQGADGYTF
TRBJ2-5 | TRBV5-1 | 14 | NA | CASSFGQGKETQYF
TRBJ2-6 | TRBV5-4 | 17 | NA | CASSLKYRTSGANVLTF
TRBJ2-5 | TRBV9 | 15 | TRBD2 | CASSVAGGRQETQYF
TRBJ2-2 | TRBV10-3 | 16 | TRBD2 | CAISVISGANTGELFF
TRBJ1-5 | TRBV27 | 14 | NA | CASSLNWGNQPQHF
TRBJ1-2 | TRBV7-9 | 13 | TRBD1 | CASSWDSNYGYTF
TRBJ1-3 | TRBV10-3 | 13 | TRBD1 | CAISGQTGNTIYF
TRBJ1-1 | TRBV5-6 | 14 | NA | CASSPWDRYTEAFF
TRBJ2-1 | TRBV7-7 | 15 | NA | CASRSRSEGYNEQFF
TRBJ1-2 | TRBV6-6 | 16 | NA | CASSYPWGSPLYGYTF
TRBJ2-7 | TRBV27 | 13 | TRBD2 | CATQGRGSYEQYF
TRBJ2-3 | TRBV6-5 | 16 | NA | CASSYSWTGGKNTQYF
TRBJ2-2 | TRBV19 | 15 | NA | CASTGGAHSTGELFF
TRBJ2-5 | TRBV5-5 | 15 | NA | CASSLSAVDGETQYF
TRBJ2-2 | TRBV19 | 15 | TRBD1 | CASSSGTGVTGELFF